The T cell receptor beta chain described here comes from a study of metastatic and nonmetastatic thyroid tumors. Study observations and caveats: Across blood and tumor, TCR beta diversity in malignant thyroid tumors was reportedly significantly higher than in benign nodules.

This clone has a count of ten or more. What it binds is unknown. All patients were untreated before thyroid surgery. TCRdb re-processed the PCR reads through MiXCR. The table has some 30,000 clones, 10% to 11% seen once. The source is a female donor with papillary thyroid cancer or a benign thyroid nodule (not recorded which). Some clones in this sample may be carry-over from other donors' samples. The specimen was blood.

CDR3 protein: CASSRDRGGYEQYF. CDR3 DNA sequence: TGTGCCAGCAGCCGGGACAGGGGCGGCTACGAGCAGTACTTC. The V call is TRBV11-1, the J call TRBJ2-7, with 10 bases fitting TRBD1. Germline CDR1 reads SGHAT; CDR2 reads FQDESV (reference sequence). V lost 5 bases to trimming and J lost 3 bases; unmatched junction nucleotides: 4. The CDR3 totals 14 residues.